This paragraph covers one T cell receptor beta chain sequence. Its specificity is unknown. The data derive from a study of CD8 T cells in ankylosing spondylitis. Overall study findings and caveats: One TCR beta motif, made up of fewer than 10 highly homologous variants, appeared characteristic of ankylosing spondylitis blood. Researchers reportedly found disease-linked clones significantly enriched in matched ankylosing spondylitis synovial fluid.

Each CDR3 protein gets one entry after TCRdb re-called the 5' RACE reads with MiXCR. The table records around 770,000 distinct CDR3 sequences, about an eighth of them present only once. This CDR3 spans 15 amino acids. Germline CDR1 SGHTA, CDR2 FQGNSA. Trimming took off 2 bases at V and 0 bases at J, with 10 bases between the two ends. This clonotype originated in a male donor with ankylosing spondylitis. The sequenced material came from blood, either unsorted or a sorted T cell fraction (not recorded which). V and J are TRBV7-2 and TRBJ2-5, with D unresolved. The CDR3 DNA follows: TGTGCCAGCAGCTTATCCGTGATGTACCAAGAGACCCAGTACTTC. Amino acid sequence: CASSLSVMYQETQYF.